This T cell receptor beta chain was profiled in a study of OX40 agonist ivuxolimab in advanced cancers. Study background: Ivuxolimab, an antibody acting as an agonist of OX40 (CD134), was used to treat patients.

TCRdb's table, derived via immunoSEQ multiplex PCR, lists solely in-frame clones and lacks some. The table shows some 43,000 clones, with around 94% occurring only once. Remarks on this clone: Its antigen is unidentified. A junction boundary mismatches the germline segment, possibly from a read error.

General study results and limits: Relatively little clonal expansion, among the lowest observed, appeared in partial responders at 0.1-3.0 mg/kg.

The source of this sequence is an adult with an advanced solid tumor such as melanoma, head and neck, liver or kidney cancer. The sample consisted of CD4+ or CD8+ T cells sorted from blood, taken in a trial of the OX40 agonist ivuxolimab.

The CDR3 bases are TGTGCTAGCAGCTTTCGACAAGACTCTAAGCCCGGGGAGCTGTTTTTT. It is translated as CASSFRQDSKPGELFF. This rearrangement joins TRBV7-7 to TRBJ2-2; D is unresolved. CDR1 and CDR2 from the germline V gene are SSHAT and FNYEAQ (reference sequence). CDR3 length: 16 residues.